The 19 T cell receptor beta chains reported below all come from one sample, sequenced in a study of blood T cell repertoires in COVID-19. Repertoires were generated with immunoSEQ multiplex PCR, while TCRdb's copy carries only in-frame clones and drops some. Altogether 150,000 to 200,000 clones are present, approximately 80% being singletons, with the ten largest covering over 13%. Sequenced: PBMCs or T cells enriched from blood (not recorded which). These receptors were collected from a man between 60 and 75 years old who had been exposed to COVID-19.

V and J are TRBV19 and TRBJ2-1; TRBD1 agrees at 7 bases. This CDR3 is built from 15 residues. With 3 bases clipped from V and 6 bases from J, the junction kept 8 bases outside the gene matches. Germline CDR1 LNHDA, CDR2 SQIVND (reference sequence). The DNA for the CDR3 is TGTGCCAGTAGTATTGGGCAGGGGGTTTTCAATGAGCAGTTCTTC. This sequence encodes CASSIGQGVFNEQFF.

V is TRBV2 and J is TRBJ1-1; D not certain. V shed 8 bases and J shed 7 bases, with 14 bases lying between them. The CDR3 covers 12 residues. CDR1 and CDR2 (germline): SNHLY, FYNNEI. This chain's CDR3 is CASRLRHLEAFF. CDR3 nucleotide sequence: TGTGCCAGCCGCCTGAGACATCTTGAAGCTTTCTTT.

The CDR3 protein is CASSDSPGDTQYF. The CDR3 DNA reads TGTGCCAGCAGTGACTCGCCCGGGGATACGCAGTATTTT. V is TRBV6-4 and J is TRBJ2-3; D not resolved. The germline V and J ends were trimmed by 0 bases and 6 bases, with 7 bases remaining between them. The CDR3 is 13 residues long. CDR1 is MRHNA and CDR2 is SNTAGT in the germline V gene.

With respect to this clone: Mismatch with germline at one junction end may stem from a read error. The genes are TRBV28 and TRBJ2-7; 8 bases line up with TRBD1. This CDR3 has 15 residues. Germline V gives CDR1 MDHEN, CDR2 SYDVKM. CDR3 sequence reads: CASTLSGQGKGEQYF. CDR3 coding DNA: TGTGCCAGCACTTTATCCGGACAGGGAAAGGGCGAGCAGTACTTC.

The CDR3 loop reads CASSLYGGTEAFF. The CDR3 DNA is TGTGCCAGCAGCTTGTACGGGGGCACTGAAGCTTTCTTT. The chain links TRBV5-6 to TRBJ1-1; D may be TRBD1 (5 bases). V lost 1 base to trimming and J lost 4 bases, with 8 bases between them. CDR1 and CDR2 (germline): SGHDT, YYEEEE. This CDR3 spans 13 amino acids.

Here the CDR3 reads CASSIDFGNTEAFF. As DNA, the CDR3 is TGTGCCAGTAGTATAGATTTCGGGAACACTGAAGCTTTCTTT. This sequence joins TRBV19 and TRBJ1-1; D is uncertain. The CDR3 is 14 residues long. Trimming removed 0 bases at V and 1 base at J, with 6 bases between. The germline gives CDR1 LNHDA, CDR2 SQIVND (reference sequence).

The chain joins TRBV28 to TRBJ1-5, with D possibly TRBD1 on 6 matching bases. Trimming removed 6 bases from V and 2 bases from J, with 14 bases in between. Per the germline V gene, CDR1 is MDHEN and CDR2 is SYDVKM. This CDR3 spans 15 amino acids. The CDR3, as DNA: TGTGCCAGCAGCCGGATACAGGGAGGCAATCAGCCCCAGCATTTT. Protein: CASSRIQGGNQPQHF.

The V call is TRBV28, the J call TRBJ1-2; D is unresolved. CDR1 MDHEN and CDR2 SYDVKM come from the germline V gene. Trimming took 3 bases from V and 4 from J, leaving 3 bases between them. This CDR3 has 11 residues. CDR3 coding DNA: TGTGCCAGCAGTTTCTTCTATGGCTACACCTTC. As protein: CASSFFYGYTF.

J is TRBJ1-3 and V is TRBV7-2; a possible D gene is TRBD1 (6 bases). From germline, CDR1 is SGHTA and CDR2 FQGNSA. With 8 bases removed from V and 1 base from J, the gap between germline ends came to 15 bases. This CDR3 comprises 15 residues. The CDR3 region has the DNA TGTGCCAGCGTAATGCTAGGGGGTTCTGGAAACACCATATATTTT. Protein sequence: CASVMLGGSGNTIYF.

This chain connects TRBV7-8 to TRBJ2-1; 13 bases map to TRBD2. CDR3 length equals 21 residues. CDR1 is SGHVS, CDR2 FQNEAQ, per germline. The V gene end was trimmed by 2 bases and the J gene end by 7 bases; junction bases not matched to a gene: 20. The CDR3 loop reads CASSLILFATSGRRRGNEQFF. The CDR3 coding sequence is TGTGCCAGCAGCTTAATTTTATTCGCGACTAGCGGGAGGCGCAGGGGGAATGAGCAGTTCTTC.

The J gene is TRBJ2-1, the V gene TRBV5-1, with TRBD2 matching 12 bases. The CDR3 consists of 15 residues. CDR1 is SGHRS, CDR2 YFSETQ, per germline. V shed 4 bases and J 9 bases; nucleotides not matched to a gene: 8. The CDR3 DNA is TGCGCCAGCAGCATATCTAGCGGGAGGGCGGGTGAGCAGTTCTTC. Its translation: CASSISSGRAGEQFF.

The V gene is TRBV18, the J gene TRBJ1-1; unclear D gene. The CDR3 runs to 16 residues. V dropped 1 base and J dropped 2 bases, with 14 bases sitting between them. Per germline, CDR1 KGHSH and CDR2 LQKENI. The CDR3 bases are TGTGCCAGCTCACCACAAATCGCTGGTAGTAACACTGAAGCTTTCTTT. Amino acids: CASSPQIAGSNTEAFF. The full variable domain, rest sourced from reference TRBV18 and TRBJ1-1, is NAGVMQNPRHLVRRRGQEARLRCSPMKGHSHVYWYRQLPEEGLKFMVYLQKENIIDESGMPKERFSAEFPKEGPSILRIQQVVRGDSAAYFCASSPQIAGSNTEAFFGQGTRLTVV.

The chain couples TRBV10-3 to TRBJ2-1; 10 bases align to TRBD1. The CDR3 loop spans 13 amino acids. Germline V CDR1 and CDR2: ENHRY, SYGVKD. V lost 10 bases, J lost 7 bases, and 7 bases stayed unmatched. CDR3 residues: CATDDRGLNEQFF. The CDR3, as DNA: TGTGCCACGGACGACAGGGGGCTGAATGAGCAGTTCTTC.

Concerning this clone itself: Other nucleotide sequences in the sample specify the same CDR3. V and J are TRBV24-1 and TRBJ2-1; 9 nucleotides align to TRBD1. Germline loops: CDR1 KGHDR, CDR2 SFDVKD. After removal of 4 bases from V and 2 bases from J, the junction contained 2 bases not matched to a gene. CDR3 length: 15 amino acids. CDR3 DNA sequence: TGTGCCACCAGTGACCGGGACAGGGCCTACAATGAGCAGTTCTTC. Its translation is CATSDRDRAYNEQFF.

J is TRBJ2-1 and V is TRBV11-2; 11 bases agree with TRBD2. Unmatched junction bases numbered 10, after V lost 6 bases and J lost 6 bases. CDR1 SGHAT and CDR2 FQNNGV come from the germline V gene. CDR3 length: 16 amino acids. CDR3 in amino acids: CASRRNPSGRFNEQFF. The CDR3 DNA sequence: TGTGCCAGCAGGCGCAACCCTAGCGGGAGGTTCAATGAGCAGTTCTTC.

V usage is TRBV27 and J usage is TRBJ2-3; TRBD2 matches 7 bases. Germline V gene sequence: CDR1 MNHEY, CDR2 SMNVEV (reference sequence). CDR3 length: 15 residues. J was trimmed by 2 bases and V by 4 bases; bases with no gene match: 6. The CDR3 here is CASSSMTSLTDTQYF. The CDR3 DNA reads TGTGCCAGCAGTTCGATGACTAGCCTCACAGATACGCAGTATTTT.

The rearrangement links TRBV25-1 to TRBJ1-2; D might be TRBD1 (5 bases). V lost 2 bases to trimming and J lost 8 bases, with 15 bases between them. The germline gives CDR1 MGHDK, CDR2 SYGVNS. This CDR3 is 14 amino acids long. CDR3 coding DNA: TGTGCCAGCAGTGAAGTGGGCAGGACAATGGGCTACACCTTC. Its translation is CASSEVGRTMGYTF.

The chain has TRBV5-6 and TRBJ2-7; 11 bases are a match to TRBD2. CDR1 is SGHDT and CDR2 is YYEEEE in the germline V gene. CDR3 length: 14 residues. The ends lost 1 base at V and 6 bases at J; junction bases unmatched: 3. In DNA, the CDR3 is TGTGCCAGCAGCTTGAGGCTAGCGGGAGGCGAGCAGTACTTC. Amino acid sequence: CASSLRLAGGEQYF.

This clone was found once. The chain recombines TRBV30 with TRBJ1-5; no definite D call. CDR3 length: 14 residues. With 1 base removed from V and 2 bases from J, the gap between germline ends came to 9 bases. The germline V gene encodes CDR1 GTSNPN and CDR2 SVGIG (reference sequence). The CDR3 reads CAWSAGFGNQPQHF. For the CDR3, the DNA is TGTGCCTGGAGTGCGGGTTTCGGCAATCAGCCCCAGCATTTT. The full variable domain, in which reference TRBV30 and TRBJ1-5 provide the parts outside the CDR3, is SQTIHQWPATLVQPVGSPLSLECTVEGTSNPNLYWYRQAAGRGLQLLFYSVGIGQISSEVPQNLSASRPQDRQFILSSKKLLLSDSGFYLCAWSAGFGNQPQHFGDGTRLSIL.